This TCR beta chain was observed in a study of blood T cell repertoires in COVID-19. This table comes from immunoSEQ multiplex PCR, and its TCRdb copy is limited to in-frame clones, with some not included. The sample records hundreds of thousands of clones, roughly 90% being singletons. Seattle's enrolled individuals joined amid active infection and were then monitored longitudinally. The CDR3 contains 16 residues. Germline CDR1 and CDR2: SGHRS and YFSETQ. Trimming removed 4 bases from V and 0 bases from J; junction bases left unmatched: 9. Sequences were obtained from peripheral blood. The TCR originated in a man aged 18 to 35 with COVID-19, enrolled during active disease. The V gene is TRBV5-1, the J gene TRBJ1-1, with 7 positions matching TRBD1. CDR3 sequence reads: CASSPGQPNMNTEAFF. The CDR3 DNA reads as TGCGCCAGCAGCCCGGGACAGCCTAACATGAACACTGAAGCTTTCTTT.